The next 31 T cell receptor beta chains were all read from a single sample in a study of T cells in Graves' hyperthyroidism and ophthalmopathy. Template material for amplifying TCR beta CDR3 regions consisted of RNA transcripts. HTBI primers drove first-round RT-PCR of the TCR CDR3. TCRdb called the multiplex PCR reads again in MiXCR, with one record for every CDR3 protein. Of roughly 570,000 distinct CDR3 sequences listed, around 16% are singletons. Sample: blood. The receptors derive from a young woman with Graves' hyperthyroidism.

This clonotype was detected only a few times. The CDR3 is CASSLSQGRASGELFF. CDR3 in DNA: TGCGCCAGCAGCTTGAGCCAGGGCAGGGCAAGCGGGGAGCTGTTTTTT. The chain uses TRBV5-1 and TRBJ2-2; TRBD1 is a possible D gene (5 bases). Germline V gene lookup returns CDR1 SGHRS and CDR2 YFSETQ. Trimming removed 1 base from V and 7 bases from J, with 17 bases in between. The length of the CDR3 is 16 residues.

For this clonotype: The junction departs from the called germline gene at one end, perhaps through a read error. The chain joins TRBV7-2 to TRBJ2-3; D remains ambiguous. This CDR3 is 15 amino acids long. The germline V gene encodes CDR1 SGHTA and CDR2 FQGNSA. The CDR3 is CASRLEASGTDTQYF. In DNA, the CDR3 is TGTGCCAGCCGCTTAGAGGCGTCGGGCACAGATACGCAGTATTTT.

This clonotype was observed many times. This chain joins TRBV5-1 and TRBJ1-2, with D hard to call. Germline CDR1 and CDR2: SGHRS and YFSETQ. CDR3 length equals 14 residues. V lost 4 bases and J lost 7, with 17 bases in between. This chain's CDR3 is CASSLDPPSRGYTF. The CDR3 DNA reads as TGCGCCAGCAGCCTGGACCCCCCATCCCGTGGCTACACCTTC.

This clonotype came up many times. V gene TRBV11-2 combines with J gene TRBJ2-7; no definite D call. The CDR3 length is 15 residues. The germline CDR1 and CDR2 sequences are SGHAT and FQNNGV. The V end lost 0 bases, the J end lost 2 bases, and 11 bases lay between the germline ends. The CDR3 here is CASSLEVAGTYEQYF. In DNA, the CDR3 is TGTGCCAGCAGCTTAGAAGTGGCAGGTACCTACGAGCAGTACTTC.

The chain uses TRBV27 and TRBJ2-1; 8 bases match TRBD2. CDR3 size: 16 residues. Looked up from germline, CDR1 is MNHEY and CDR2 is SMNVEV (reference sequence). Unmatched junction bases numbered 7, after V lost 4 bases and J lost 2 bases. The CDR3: CASSWGAGAAYNEQFF. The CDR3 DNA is TGTGCCAGCAGTTGGGGAGCGGGAGCGGCCTACAATGAGCAGTTCTTC.

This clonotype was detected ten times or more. The CDR3 loop is CASTRTGVGEQYF. CDR3 DNA: TGTGCCAGCACCCGGACAGGGGTAGGGGAGCAGTACTTC. The chain links TRBV18 to TRBJ2-7; 9 bases agree with TRBD1. Germline lookup yields CDR1 KGHSH and CDR2 LQKENI. The CDR3 loop spans 13 amino acids. V dropped 8 bases and J dropped 7; count of bases not matched to a gene: 9.

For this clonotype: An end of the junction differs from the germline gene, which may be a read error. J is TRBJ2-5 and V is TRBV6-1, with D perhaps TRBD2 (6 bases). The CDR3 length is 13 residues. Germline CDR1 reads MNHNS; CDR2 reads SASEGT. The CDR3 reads CASSNGDGSFQNF. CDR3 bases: TGTGCCAGCAGCAACGGGGACGGGAGTTTCCAGAACTTC.

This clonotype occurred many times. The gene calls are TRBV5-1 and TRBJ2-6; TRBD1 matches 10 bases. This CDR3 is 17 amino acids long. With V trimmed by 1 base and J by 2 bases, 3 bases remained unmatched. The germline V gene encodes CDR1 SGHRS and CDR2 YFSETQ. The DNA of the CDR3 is TGCGCCAGCAGCTTGCTGGGACAGGGGACTGGGGCCAACGTCCTGACTTTC. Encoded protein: CASSLLGQGTGANVLTF.

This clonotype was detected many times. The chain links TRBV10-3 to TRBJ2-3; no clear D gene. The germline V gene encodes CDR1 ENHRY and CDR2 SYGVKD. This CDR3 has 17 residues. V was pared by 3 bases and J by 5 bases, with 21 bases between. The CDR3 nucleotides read TGTGCCATCAGTGAAAAAATTGGGATTCCTGGTGAAGATACGCAGTATTTT. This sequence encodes CAISEKIGIPGEDTQYF.

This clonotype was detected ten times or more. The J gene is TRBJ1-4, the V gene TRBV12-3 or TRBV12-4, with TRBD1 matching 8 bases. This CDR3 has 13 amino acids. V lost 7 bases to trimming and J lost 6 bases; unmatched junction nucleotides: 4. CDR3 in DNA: TGTGCCAGCACCAGGGGGCTTCATGAAAAACTGTTTTTT. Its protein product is CASTRGLHEKLFF.

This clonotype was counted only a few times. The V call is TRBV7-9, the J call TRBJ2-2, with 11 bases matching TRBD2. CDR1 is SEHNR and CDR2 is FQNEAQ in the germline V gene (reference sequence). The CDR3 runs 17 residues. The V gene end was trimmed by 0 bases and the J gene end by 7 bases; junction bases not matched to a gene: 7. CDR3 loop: CASSLAELAGADGELFF. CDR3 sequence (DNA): TGTGCCAGCAGCTTAGCGGAACTAGCGGGAGCGGACGGGGAGCTGTTTTTT.

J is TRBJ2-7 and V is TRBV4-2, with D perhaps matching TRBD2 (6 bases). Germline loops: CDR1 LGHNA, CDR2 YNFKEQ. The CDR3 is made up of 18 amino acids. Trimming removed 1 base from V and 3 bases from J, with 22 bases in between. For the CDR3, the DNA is TGTGCCAGCAGCCAAGTAAGACGAAGGGACTTTTTTGTCTACGAGCAGTACTTC. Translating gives CASSQVRRRDFFVYEQYF.

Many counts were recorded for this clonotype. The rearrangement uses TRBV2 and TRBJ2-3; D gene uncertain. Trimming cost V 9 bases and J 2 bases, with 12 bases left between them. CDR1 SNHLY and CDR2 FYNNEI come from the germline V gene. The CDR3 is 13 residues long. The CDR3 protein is CASGPQFTDTQYF. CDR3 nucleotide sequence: TGTGCCAGTGGACCCCAGTTCACAGATACGCAGTATTTT.

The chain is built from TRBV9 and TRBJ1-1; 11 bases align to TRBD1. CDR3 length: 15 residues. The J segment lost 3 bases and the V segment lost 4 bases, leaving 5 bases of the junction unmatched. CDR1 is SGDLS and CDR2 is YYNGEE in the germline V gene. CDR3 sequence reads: CASSPKDRGHTEAFF. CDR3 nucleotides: TGTGCCAGCAGCCCTAAGGACAGGGGGCACACTGAAGCTTTCTTT.

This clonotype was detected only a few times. In nucleotides, the CDR3 is TGTGCCACCAGTGATTTGGGGAAGAATGAGCAGTTCTTC. The encoded protein is CATSDLGKNEQFF. This chain uses TRBV24-1 with TRBJ2-1; D is unclear. V shed 0 bases and J shed 7 bases, with 6 bases lying between them. The germline CDR1 and CDR2 sequences are KGHDR and SFDVKD. The CDR3 sequence is 13 residues long.

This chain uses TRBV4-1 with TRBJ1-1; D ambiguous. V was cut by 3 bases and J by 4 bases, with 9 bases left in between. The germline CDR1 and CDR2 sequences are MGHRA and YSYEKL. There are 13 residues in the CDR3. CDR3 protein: CASSQEDLTEAFF. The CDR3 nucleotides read TGCGCCAGCAGCCAGGAGGATCTCACTGAAGCTTTCTTT.

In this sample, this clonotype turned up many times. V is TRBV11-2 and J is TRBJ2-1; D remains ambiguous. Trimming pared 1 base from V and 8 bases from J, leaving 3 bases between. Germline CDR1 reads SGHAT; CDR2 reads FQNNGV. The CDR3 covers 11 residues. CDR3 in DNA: TGTGCCAGCAGCTTAGGATATGAGCAGTTCTTC. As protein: CASSLGYEQFF.

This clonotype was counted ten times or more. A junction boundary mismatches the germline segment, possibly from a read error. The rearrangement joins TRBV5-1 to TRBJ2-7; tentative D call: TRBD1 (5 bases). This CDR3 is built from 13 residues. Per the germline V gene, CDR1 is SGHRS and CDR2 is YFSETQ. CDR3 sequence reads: CASRLGPAYEQYF. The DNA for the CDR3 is TGCGCCAGCAGATTGGGGCCAGCTTACGAGCAGTACTTC.

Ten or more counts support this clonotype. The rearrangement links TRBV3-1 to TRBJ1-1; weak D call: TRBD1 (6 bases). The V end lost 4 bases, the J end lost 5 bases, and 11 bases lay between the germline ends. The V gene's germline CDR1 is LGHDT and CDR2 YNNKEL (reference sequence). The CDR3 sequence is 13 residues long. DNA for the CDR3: TGTGCCAGCAGCCCTTCTAGGGGGACTGAAGCTTTCTTT. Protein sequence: CASSPSRGTEAFF.

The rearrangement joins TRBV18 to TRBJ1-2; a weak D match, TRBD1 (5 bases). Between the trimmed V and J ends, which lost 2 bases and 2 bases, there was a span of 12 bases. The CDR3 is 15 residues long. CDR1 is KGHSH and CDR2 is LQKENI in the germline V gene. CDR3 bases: TGTGCCAGCTCACCAGAGGCGCGGGGCAACTATGGCTACACCTTC. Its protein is CASSPEARGNYGYTF.

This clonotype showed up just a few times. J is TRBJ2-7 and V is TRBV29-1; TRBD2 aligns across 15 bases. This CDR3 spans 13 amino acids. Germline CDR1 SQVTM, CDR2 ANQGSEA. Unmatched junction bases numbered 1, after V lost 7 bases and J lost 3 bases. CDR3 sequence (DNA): TGCAGCGGGGGACTAGCGGGAGGCTACGAGCAGTACTTC. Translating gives CSGGLAGGYEQYF.

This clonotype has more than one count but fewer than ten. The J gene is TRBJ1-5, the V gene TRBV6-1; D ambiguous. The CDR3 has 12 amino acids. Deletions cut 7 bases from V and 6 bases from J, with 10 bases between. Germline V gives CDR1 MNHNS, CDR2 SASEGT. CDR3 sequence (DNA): TGTGCCAGCACACAAGGGAGTCAGCCCCAGCATTTT. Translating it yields CASTQGSQPQHF.

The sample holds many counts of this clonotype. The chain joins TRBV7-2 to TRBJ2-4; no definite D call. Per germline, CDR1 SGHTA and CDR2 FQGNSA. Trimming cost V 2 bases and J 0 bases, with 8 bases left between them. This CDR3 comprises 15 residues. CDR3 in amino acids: CASSLQVLAKNIQYF. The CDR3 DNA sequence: TGTGCCAGCAGCTTACAGGTCCTAGCCAAAAACATTCAGTACTTC.

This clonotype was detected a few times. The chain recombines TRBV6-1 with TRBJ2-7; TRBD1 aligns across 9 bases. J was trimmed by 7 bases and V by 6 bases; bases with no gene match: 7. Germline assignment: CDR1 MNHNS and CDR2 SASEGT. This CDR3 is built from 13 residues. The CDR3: CASRLQGAGEQYF. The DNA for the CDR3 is TGTGCCAGCAGACTACAGGGGGCGGGGGAGCAGTACTTC.

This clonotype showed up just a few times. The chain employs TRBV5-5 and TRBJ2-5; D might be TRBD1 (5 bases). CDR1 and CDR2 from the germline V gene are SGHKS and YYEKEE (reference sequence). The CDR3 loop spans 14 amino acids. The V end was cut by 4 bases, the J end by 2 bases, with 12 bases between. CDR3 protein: CASSQTEPQETQYF. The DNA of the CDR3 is TGTGCCAGCAGCCAGACAGAGCCTCAAGAGACCCAGTACTTC.

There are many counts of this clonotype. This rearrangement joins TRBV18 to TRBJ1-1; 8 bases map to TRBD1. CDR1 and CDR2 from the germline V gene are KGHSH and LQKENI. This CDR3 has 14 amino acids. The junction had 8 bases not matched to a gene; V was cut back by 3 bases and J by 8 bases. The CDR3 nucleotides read TGTGCCAGCTCACCCCTCGACAGGGGAGCCGAAGCTTTCTTT. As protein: CASSPLDRGAEAFF.

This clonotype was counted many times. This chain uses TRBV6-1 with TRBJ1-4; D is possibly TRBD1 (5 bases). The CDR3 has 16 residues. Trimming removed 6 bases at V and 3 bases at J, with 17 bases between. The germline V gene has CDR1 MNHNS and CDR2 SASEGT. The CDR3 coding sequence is TGTGCCAGCAGACCGGGACGAGGGTTGGCTAATGAAAAACTGTTTTTT. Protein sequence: CASRPGRGLANEKLFF.

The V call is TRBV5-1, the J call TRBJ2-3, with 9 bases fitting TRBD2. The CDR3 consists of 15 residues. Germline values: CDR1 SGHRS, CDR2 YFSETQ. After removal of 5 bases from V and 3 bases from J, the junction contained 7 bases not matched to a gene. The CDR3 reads CASRVDSGRTDTQYF. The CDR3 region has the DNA TGCGCCAGCAGGGTCGACAGCGGGAGGACAGATACGCAGTATTTT.

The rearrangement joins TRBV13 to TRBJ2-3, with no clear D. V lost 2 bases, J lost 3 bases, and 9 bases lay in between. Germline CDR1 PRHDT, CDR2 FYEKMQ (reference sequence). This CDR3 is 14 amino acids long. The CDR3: CASSLWSRTDTQYF. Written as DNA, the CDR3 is TGTGCCAGCAGCTTATGGTCCAGAACAGATACGCAGTATTTT. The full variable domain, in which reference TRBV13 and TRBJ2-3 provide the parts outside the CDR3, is AAGVIQSPRHLIKEKRETATLKCYPIPRHDTVYWYQQGPGQDPQFLISFYEKMQSDKGSIPDRFSAQQFSDYHSELNMSSLELGDSALYFCASSLWSRTDTQYFGPGTRLTVL.

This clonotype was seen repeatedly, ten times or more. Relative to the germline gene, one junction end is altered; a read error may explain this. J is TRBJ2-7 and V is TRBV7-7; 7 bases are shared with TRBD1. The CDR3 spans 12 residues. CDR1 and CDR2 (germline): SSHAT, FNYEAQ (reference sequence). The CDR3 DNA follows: TGTGCTAGCAGCGAACAGGGGTTCGAGCAGTACTTC. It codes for CASSEQGFEQYF. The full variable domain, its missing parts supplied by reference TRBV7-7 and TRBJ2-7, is GAGVSQSPRYKVTKRGQDVTLRCDPISSHATLYWYQQALGQGPEFLTYFNYEAQPDKSGLPSDRFSAERPEGSISTLTIQRTEQRDSAMYRCASSEQGFEQYFGPGTRLTVT.

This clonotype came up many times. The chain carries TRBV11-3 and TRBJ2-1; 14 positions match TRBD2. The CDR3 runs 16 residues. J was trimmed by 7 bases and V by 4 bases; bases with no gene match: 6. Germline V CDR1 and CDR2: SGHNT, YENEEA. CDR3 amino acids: CASSSGTSGSRNEQFF. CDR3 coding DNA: TGTGCCAGCAGCTCGGGGACTAGCGGGAGTCGAAATGAGCAGTTCTTC.